The source of this T cell receptor (beta chain) is a study of HIV-infected patients and healthy controls (dated by TCRdb to between 2014 and 2016). Study-wide context: CD4 counts rose modestly but significantly in most of the 16 patients after three months of therapy, yet stayed below normal ranges. CD8 counts showed no consistent shift during early therapy, whereas the CD4:CD8 ratio rose slightly. An undetectable viral load was attained by 11 of 16 patients by the second bleed and by all patients after a further year of therapy. Patients lacked overall T-cell lymphocytopenia, and total CDR3 counts per chain did not differ significantly from controls. Whether deep TCR repertoire sequencing of small blood samples from HIV patients could capture immune perturbation and reconstitution was tested in the study. What the research found in general, with its limitations: Healthy control repertoires showed roughly threefold more distinct CDR3s and higher Shannon diversity than untreated HIV+ repertoires. Healthy controls shared more CDR3s between individuals than HIV+ patients, by Jaccard index and by count of highly shared sequences. During therapy, HIV-associated CDR3s significantly decreased in frequency, while CMV-associated CDR3s did not change significantly, though most became more frequent. In the samples, alpha-beta chain pairing was left undetermined. HIV-infected repertoires had significantly higher mean Gini indices than controls, possibly reflecting oligoclonality. The observed differences in diversity could not be explained by the slight differences in age and sex profiles between the study cohorts. MAIT cell alpha-chain CDR3s were found at high frequency in healthy controls but were severely depleted in HIV+ repertoires. In size-matched repertoire data, the apparent post-therapy recovery of the Gini index in HIV-infected patients was not replicated. Significantly different mean usage between HIV-infected patients and controls was observed for eight alpha and eight beta V genes. The dynamics of distinct T-cell subpopulations could not be separated, and sequencing depth was restricted, because whole blood was used. Rare events from HIV-infected data received too much weight under size-matching, and comparisons were complicated by unequal numbers of distinct sequences between patients and controls. Processing was restricted to sixteen HIV-infected individuals, which the authors judged to be a major constraint on the generalizability of the findings. In the study, no determination of donor HLA types was made.

Reverse transcription of about 510 ng RNA was performed with SuperScript III using primers directed against the alpha and beta constant regions. Alpha and beta chain libraries were generated separately via chain-specific third strand synthesis with multiplexing indices. The protocol used a single primer pair to amplify all rearrangements within a chain, which avoided primer bias, and attached molecular barcodes to each cDNA molecule. Purified cDNA was ligated with T4 RNA Ligase 1 onto a 5' RACE adapter bearing a random hexamer and the SP2 sequencing primer site. The authors primed second strand synthesis from the SP2 site with Phusion polymerase and used slow temperature ramps to favor optimal annealing. Two random hexamer sequences, both added before amplification and joined together, made up the 12-nucleotide barcode of each molecule. A brief initial PCR introduced P5 and P7 adapter elements together with a second index, and a roughly 20-cycle amplification PCR using P5s and P7 primers was subsequently performed. Libraries received roughly 26 PCR cycles in total, were quantified on a Qubit, sized on a Bioanalyzer, and diluted to around 4 nM. The normalized libraries were sequenced on an Illumina MiSeq using 2 x 250 paired-end kits. Reverse transcription reactions were cleaned up on MinElute columns and eluted into approximately 10 ul Tris-Cl. The adapter ligations were run for around 23 hours at 16 degrees C, and AMPure XP beads at a 1:1 ratio were afterwards used to clean them. In the source study's methods: A modified Decombinator processed the demultiplexed FASTQ files and output V, J, insert and barcode information. Sequences sharing a barcode but differing from the dominant sequence were discarded as errors, and barcodes clustered at Levenshtein distance 3 were counted to estimate original cDNA molecules. Downstream analyses used R packages ineq, vegan, igraph and RCytoscape, with IMGT nomenclature and CDR3 definitions. To avoid skew from clonal expansion, each TCR was counted once, and V gene usage was computed over distinct sequences. Whenever two unique CDR3 amino acid sequences within a donor differed by a single Levenshtein edit, similarity networks linked them. In the repertoires, a search was made for a compiled set of published HIV-specific CDR3s (over 80 alpha, 650 to 750 beta) and CMV-specific CDR3s (approximately 13 alpha, around 230 beta). Random subsampling to size-matched repertoires demonstrated that the decreased diversity in patients did not result from their lower sequence numbers. TCRdb trimmed public reads at Q25 via fastp, called clones via MiXCR and kept in-frame beta chains. When rows share a CDR3 protein, they turn into one entry using the most common DNA and genes. These V and J calls rely on TCRdb rather than the paper's analysis. In all, the sample holds around 5,700 distinct CDR3 sequences, and roughly a quarter of those were seen once. The ten top clones hold about 22% of the sample.

Between the V and J ends, shortened by 5 bases and 0 bases respectively, the junction contains 8 bases. The CDR3 holds 14 amino acids from the cysteine to the phenylalanine. Only CDR3 DNA remains: 42 bases, in frame from the first base. From the germline V gene (reference sequence), CDR1 is MNHEY and CDR2 is SMNVEV. Since whole blood was used without any cell fractionation, the repertoire reflected all peripheral T cells in unsorted form. For RNA extraction, 2.5 to 3 ml of peripheral blood was drawn into Tempus tubes. HIV-infected adults not yet given antiretroviral therapy and scheduled to start treatment were recruited, and the first sixteen eligible patients underwent processing. Enrollment excluded patients who had febrile or AIDS-related illness, tumors, hepatitis B or C coinfection, immunomodulatory therapy, recent vaccination or treatment interruptions. The TURBO-DNase kit was used to remove leftover genomic DNA, and GLOBINclear was used to deplete globin mRNA. Just before antiretroviral therapy was started, pretreatment blood was collected from HIV-infected patients.

This clonotype is large (0.1 to 1%). There is no known antigen for this receptor. Base qualities are missing; no much larger clone stands one base away. The sequence links TRBV27 to TRBJ1-5, with TRBD1 perhaps the D gene, on 5 matching bases. The TCR was taken from an adult with HIV infection. Sequences were derived from blood, sampled before antiretroviral therapy. The DNA sequence is given as TGTGCCAGCAGTCAGGACAATAGCAATCAGCCCCAGCATTTT. Translated, this is CASSQDNSNQPQHF.